These 10 T cell receptor beta chains originate from one sample sequenced in a study of blood T cell repertoires in COVID-19. Method: immunoSEQ multiplex PCR; TCRdb's copy keeps in-frame clones and lacks some. This sample carries approximately 150,000 clones, about 86% of them seen once, and the ten largest clones take around 8.5%. Sequencing input: peripheral blood. Receptors were obtained from a woman in her fifties or sixties with acute or convalescent COVID-19.

The V call is TRBV6-5, the J call TRBJ1-3; possible D gene TRBD1, 6 bases. Between the trimmed V and J ends, which lost 4 bases and 0 bases, there was a span of 13 bases. The CDR3 is made up of 16 amino acids. Germline CDR1 is MNHEY and CDR2 is SVGAGI. CDR3 DNA sequence: TGTGCCAGCAGTTTACAAGGGGGAACCTCTGGAAACACCATATATTTT. It specifies CASSLQGGTSGNTIYF.

The V gene is TRBV3-1 (or the pseudogene TRBV3-2), the J gene TRBJ2-3; D uncertain. Germline lookup yields CDR1 LGHDT and CDR2 YNNKEL (reference sequence). CDR3 length equals 12 residues. V lost 5 bases and J 6 bases, leaving 9 bases between the germline ends. In nucleotides, the CDR3 is TGTGCCAGCAGCTTAACACCGGATACGCAGTATTTT. Residues: CASSLTPDTQYF.

On this clone itself: Other DNA sequences of this sample code for an identical CDR3. The gene calls are TRBV7-2 and TRBJ2-7, with 7 nucleotides matching TRBD1. Germline CDR1 is SGHTA and CDR2 is FQGNSA. Losses at the gene ends were 0 bases for V and 1 base for J; bases not matched to a gene: 0. The CDR3 loop spans 14 amino acids. CDR3 DNA: TGTGCCAGCAGCTTAGCCAGGGGGTCCTACGAGCAGTACTTC. Its protein product is CASSLARGSYEQYF.

The chain employs TRBV5-1 and TRBJ1-1, with unresolved D. This CDR3 is 13 amino acids long. Trimming took 5 bases from V and 5 from J, leaving 13 bases between them. Per germline, CDR1 SGHRS and CDR2 YFSETQ. DNA of the CDR3: TGCGCCAGCAGGGGTTGGAGAAATACTGAAGCTTTCTTT. This encodes CASRGWRNTEAFF.

The V call is TRBV6-5, the J call TRBJ2-7; the D is unclear. V was shortened by 6 bases and J by 1 base, with 13 bases between the two germline ends. Per the germline V gene, CDR1 is MNHEY and CDR2 is SVGAGI. This CDR3 is 14 amino acids long. Here the CDR3 reads CASSRGTASYEQYF. The CDR3 DNA is TGTGCCAGCAGCCGCGGCACTGCTTCCTACGAGCAGTACTTC.

This chain connects TRBV28 to TRBJ2-1, with D possibly being TRBD2 (7 bases). Germline CDR1 MDHEN, CDR2 SYDVKM. This CDR3 has 15 amino acids. The germline V and J ends were trimmed by 3 bases and 5 bases, with 14 bases remaining between them. CDR3 nucleotide sequence: TGTGCCAGCAGTTTGGAAGGGGGGGGCCACAATGAGCAGTTCTTC. It specifies CASSLEGGGHNEQFF.

The chain is built from TRBV29-1 and TRBJ2-1, with 7 bases identical to TRBD2. This CDR3 contains 15 residues. Germline-derived CDR1 and CDR2 are SQVTM and ANQGSEA. Unmatched junction bases numbered 12, after V lost 5 bases and J lost 5 bases. The chain's CDR3 is CSVQRRGGYDNEQFF. CDR3 DNA sequence: TGCAGCGTTCAACGGCGGGGAGGGTATGACAATGAGCAGTTCTTC.

The chain is built from TRBV7-9 and TRBJ2-5; 7 positions agree with TRBD2. With 5 bases clipped from V and 5 bases from J, the junction kept 8 bases outside the gene matches. The CDR3 consists of 14 residues. Germline CDR1 SEHNR, CDR2 FQNEAQ (reference sequence). CDR3 sequence reads: CASSAWEGGETQYF. The CDR3 DNA reads as TGTGCCAGCAGCGCCTGGGAGGGTGGCGAGACCCAGTACTTC. Complete variable domain (other parts from reference TRBV7-9 and TRBJ2-5): DTGVSQNPRHKITKRGQNVTFRCDPISEHNRLYWYRQTLGQGPEFLTYFQNEAQLEKSRLLSDRFSAERPKGSFSTLEIQRTEQGDSAMYLCASSAWEGGETQYFGPGTRLLVL.

V usage is TRBV7-9 and J usage is TRBJ2-5, with 7 bases that match TRBD1. CDR1 and CDR2 from the germline V gene are SEHNR and FQNEAQ (reference sequence). The V and J ends lost 2 bases and 5 bases, in that order; junction bases with no gene match: 8. The CDR3 is made up of 15 amino acids. This CDR3 is CASSLSEGAGETQYF. In nucleotides, the CDR3 is TGTGCCAGCAGCTTAAGCGAGGGGGCTGGGGAGACCCAGTACTTC.

This clone was seen only once. The rearrangement links TRBV28 to TRBJ2-7; D is uncertain. Germline V gene lookup returns CDR1 MDHEN and CDR2 SYDVKM. The CDR3 runs 16 residues. Trimming took off 5 bases at V and 4 bases at J, with 21 bases between the two ends. The CDR3 DNA reads as TGTGCCAGCAGTCAACCAGGATCTGAGTTCCTTTACGAGCAGTACTTC. It is translated as CASSQPGSEFLYEQYF.